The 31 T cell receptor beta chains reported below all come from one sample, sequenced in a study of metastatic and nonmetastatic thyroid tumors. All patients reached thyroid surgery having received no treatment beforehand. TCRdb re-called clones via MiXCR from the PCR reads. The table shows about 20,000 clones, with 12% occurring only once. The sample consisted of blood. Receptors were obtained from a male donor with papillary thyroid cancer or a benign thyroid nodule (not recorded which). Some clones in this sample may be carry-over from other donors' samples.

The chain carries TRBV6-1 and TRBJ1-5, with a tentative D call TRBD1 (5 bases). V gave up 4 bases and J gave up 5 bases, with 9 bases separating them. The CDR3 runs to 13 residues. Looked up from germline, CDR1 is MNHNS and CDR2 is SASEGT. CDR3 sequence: CASSVQGDQPQHF. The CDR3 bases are TGTGCCAGCAGTGTTCAAGGGGATCAGCCCCAGCATTTT.

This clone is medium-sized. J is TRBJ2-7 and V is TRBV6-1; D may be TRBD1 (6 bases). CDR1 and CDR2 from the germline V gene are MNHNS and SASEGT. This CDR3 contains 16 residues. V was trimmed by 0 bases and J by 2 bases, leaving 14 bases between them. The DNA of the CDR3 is TGTGCCAGCAGTGAAGCGGGGCAGGGGACCACCTACGAGCAGTACTTC. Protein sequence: CASSEAGQGTTYEQYF.

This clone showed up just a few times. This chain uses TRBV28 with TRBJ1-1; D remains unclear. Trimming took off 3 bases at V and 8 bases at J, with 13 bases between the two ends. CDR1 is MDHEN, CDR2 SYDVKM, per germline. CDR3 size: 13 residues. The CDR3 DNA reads TGTGCCAGCAGTTTGTCTCGGACGGGCGAAGCTTTCTTT. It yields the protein CASSLSRTGEAFF.

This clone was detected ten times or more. The CDR3 loop is CASTSGGSGNTIYF. Here the CDR3 DNA reads TGCGCCAGCACCTCAGGGGGCTCTGGAAACACCATATATTTT. The gene calls are TRBV10-2 and TRBJ1-3; TRBD1 agrees at 7 bases. V was pared by 7 bases and J by 0 bases, with 3 bases of the junction left unmatched. The germline gives CDR1 WSHSY, CDR2 SAAADI. The length of the CDR3 is 14 residues.

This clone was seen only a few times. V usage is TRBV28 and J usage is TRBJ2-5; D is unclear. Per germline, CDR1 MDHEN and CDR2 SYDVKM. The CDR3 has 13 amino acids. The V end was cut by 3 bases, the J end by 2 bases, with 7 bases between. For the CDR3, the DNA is TGTGCCAGCAGTTTGGCAGCTCAAGAGACCCAGTACTTC. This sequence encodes CASSLAAQETQYF.

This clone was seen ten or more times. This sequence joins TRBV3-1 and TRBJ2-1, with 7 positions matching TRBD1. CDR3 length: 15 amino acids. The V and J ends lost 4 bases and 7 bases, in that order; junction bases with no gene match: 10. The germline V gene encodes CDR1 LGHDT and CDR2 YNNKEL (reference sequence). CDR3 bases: TGTGCCAGCAGCCTCGACAGGGTGGCTGCAAATGAGCAGTTCTTC. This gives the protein CASSLDRVAANEQFF.

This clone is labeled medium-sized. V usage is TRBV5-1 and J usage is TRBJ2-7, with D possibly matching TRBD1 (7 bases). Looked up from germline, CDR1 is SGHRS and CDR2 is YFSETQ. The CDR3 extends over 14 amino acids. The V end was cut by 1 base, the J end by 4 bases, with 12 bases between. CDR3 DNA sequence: TGCGCCAGCAGCTTGTCGGCAGGGGGGTACGAGCAGTACTTC. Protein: CASSLSAGGYEQYF.

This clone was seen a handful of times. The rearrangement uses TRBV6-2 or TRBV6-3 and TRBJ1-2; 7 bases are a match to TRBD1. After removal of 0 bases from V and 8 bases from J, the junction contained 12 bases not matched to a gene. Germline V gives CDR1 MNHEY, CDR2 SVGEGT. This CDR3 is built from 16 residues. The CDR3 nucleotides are TGTGCCAGCAGTTACTCAAGTGCACAGGGGTTCGGCGGCTACACCTTC. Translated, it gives CASSYSSAQGFGGYTF.

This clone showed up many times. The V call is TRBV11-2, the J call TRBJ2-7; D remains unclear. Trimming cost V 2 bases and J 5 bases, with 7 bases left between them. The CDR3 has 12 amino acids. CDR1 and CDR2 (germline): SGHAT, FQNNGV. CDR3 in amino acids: CASSLRANEQYF. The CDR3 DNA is TGTGCCAGCAGCTTAAGGGCTAACGAGCAGTACTTC. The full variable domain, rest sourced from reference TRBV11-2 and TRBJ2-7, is EAGVAQSPRYKIIEKRQSVAFWCNPISGHATLYWYQQILGQGPKLLIQFQNNGVVDDSQLPKDRFSAERLKGVDSTLKIQPAKLEDSAVYLCASSLRANEQYFGPGTRLTVT.

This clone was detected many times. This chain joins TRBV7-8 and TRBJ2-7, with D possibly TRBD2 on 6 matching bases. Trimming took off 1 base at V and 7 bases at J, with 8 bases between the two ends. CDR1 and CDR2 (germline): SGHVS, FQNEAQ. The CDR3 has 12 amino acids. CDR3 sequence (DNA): TGTGCCAGCAGCTTAGGGGACTTAGAGCAGTACTTC. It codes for CASSLGDLEQYF.

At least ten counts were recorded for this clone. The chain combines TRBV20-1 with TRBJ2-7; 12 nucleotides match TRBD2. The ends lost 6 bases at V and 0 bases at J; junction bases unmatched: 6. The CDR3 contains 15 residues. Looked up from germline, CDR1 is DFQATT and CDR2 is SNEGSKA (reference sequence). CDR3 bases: TGCAGTGCGATACCGGGACTAGCGGGCTCCTACGAGCAGTACTTC. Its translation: CSAIPGLAGSYEQYF.

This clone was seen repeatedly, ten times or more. The DNA for the CDR3 is TGCAGTGCGTCGGGGGGATACAATGAGCAGTTCTTC. The encoded protein is CSASGGYNEQFF. The chain combines TRBV20-1 with TRBJ2-1, with 7 bases fitting TRBD2. The CDR3 runs 12 residues. CDR1 and CDR2 (germline): DFQATT, SNEGSKA (reference sequence). V gave up 6 bases and J gave up 4 bases; unmatched junction bases: 3.

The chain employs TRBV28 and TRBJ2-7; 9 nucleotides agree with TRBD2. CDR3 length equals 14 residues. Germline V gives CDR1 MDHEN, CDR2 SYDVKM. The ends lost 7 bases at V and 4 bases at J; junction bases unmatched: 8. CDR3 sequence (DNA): TGTGCCAGCATCGGCGGGGGGGCCATTTACGAGCAGTACTTC. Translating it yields CASIGGGAIYEQYF.

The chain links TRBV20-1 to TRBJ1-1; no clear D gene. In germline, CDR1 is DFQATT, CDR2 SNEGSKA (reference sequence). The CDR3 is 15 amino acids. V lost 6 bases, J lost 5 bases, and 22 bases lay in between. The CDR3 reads CSALDGEAENTEAFF. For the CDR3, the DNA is TGCAGTGCCCTGGACGGGGAGGCTGAGAATACTGAAGCTTTCTTT.

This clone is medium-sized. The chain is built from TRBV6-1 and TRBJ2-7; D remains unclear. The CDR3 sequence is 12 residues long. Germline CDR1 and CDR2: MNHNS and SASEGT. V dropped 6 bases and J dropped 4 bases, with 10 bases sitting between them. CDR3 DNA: TGTGCCAGCAGCCCAGCATGGTACGAGCAGTACTTC. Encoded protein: CASSPAWYEQYF.

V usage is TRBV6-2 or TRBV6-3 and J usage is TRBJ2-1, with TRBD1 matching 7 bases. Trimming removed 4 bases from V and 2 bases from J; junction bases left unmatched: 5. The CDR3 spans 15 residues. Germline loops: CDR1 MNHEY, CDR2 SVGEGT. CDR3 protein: CASSSGGSPYNEQFF. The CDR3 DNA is TGTGCCAGCAGTTCAGGGGGTTCCCCCTACAATGAGCAGTTCTTC.

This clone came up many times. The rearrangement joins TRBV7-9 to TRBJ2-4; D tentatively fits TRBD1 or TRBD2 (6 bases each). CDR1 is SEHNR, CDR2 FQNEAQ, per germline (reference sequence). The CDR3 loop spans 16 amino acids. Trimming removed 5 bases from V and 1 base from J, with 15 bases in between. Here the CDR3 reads CASSPGGGEAKNIQYF. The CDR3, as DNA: TGTGCCAGCAGCCCCGGGGGCGGGGAGGCCAAAAACATTCAGTACTTC.

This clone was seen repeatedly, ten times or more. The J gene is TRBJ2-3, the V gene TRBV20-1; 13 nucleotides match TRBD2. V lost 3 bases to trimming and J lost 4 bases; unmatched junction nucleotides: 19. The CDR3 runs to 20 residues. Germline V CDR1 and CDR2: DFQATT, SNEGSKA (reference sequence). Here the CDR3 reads CSARDGTSGIKLLLADTQYF. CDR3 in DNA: TGCAGTGCTAGGGACGGGACTAGCGGGATAAAACTGCTGCTCGCAGATACGCAGTATTTT.

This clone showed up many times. CDR3 DNA sequence: TGTGCCAGCAGCCACAGAACACCCGGGGAGCTGTTTTTT. Amino acid sequence: CASSHRTPGELFF. The chain has TRBV3-1 and TRBJ2-2; unclear D gene. Germline CDR1 reads LGHDT; CDR2 reads YNNKEL (reference sequence). The CDR3 spans 13 residues. The germline V and J ends were trimmed by 3 bases and 6 bases, with 8 bases remaining between them.

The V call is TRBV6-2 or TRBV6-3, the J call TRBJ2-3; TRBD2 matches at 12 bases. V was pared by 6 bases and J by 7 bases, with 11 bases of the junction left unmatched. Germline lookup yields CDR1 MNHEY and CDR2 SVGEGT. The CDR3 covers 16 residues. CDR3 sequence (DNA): TGTGCCAGCAGACCACACGGACTAGCGGGGTGGAATACGCAGTATTTT. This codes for CASRPHGLAGWNTQYF.

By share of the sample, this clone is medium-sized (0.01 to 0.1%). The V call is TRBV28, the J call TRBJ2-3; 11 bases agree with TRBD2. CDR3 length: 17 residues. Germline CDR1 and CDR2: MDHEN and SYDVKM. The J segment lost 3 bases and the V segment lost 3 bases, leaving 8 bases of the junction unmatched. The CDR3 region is CASSFTSGSDFTDTQYF. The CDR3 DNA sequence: TGTGCCAGCAGTTTTACTAGCGGGAGTGATTTTACAGATACGCAGTATTTT.

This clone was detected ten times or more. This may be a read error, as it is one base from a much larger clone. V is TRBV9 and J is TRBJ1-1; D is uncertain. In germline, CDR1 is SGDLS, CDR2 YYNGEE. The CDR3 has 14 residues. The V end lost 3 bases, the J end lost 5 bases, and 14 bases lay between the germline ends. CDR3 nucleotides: TGTGCCAGCAGCGCTTTCCTCATCGGGACTGAAGCTTTCTTT. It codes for CASSAFLIGTEAFF.

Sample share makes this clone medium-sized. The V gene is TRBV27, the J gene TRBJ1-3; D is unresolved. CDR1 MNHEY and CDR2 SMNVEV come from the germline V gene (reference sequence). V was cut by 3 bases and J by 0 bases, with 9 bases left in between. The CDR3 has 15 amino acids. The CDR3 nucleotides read TGTGCCAGCAGTTTGGGCGGCAGCTCTGGAAACACCATATATTTT. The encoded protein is CASSLGGSSGNTIYF.

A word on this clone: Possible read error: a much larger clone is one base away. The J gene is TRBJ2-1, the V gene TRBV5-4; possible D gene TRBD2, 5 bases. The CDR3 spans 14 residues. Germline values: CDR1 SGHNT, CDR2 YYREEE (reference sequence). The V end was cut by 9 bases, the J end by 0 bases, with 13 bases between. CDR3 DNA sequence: TGTGCCATCCTGGGCGGAGGCTCCTACAATGAGCAGTTCTTC. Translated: CAILGGGSYNEQFF.

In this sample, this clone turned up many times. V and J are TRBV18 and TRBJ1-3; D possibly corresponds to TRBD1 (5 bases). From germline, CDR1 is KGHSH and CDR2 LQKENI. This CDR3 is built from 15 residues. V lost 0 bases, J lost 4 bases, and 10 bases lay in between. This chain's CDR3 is CASSPPEGYGNTIYF. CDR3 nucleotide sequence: TGTGCCAGCTCACCACCGGAGGGGTACGGAAACACCATATATTTT.

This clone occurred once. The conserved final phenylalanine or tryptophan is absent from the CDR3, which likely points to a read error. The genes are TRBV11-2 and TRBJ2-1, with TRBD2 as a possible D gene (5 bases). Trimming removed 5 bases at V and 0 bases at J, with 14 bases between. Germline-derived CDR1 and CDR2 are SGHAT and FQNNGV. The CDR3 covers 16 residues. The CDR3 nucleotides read TGTGCCAGCAGCCTAGTTCTCGGGATCTCCTACAATGAGCAGTTCTCC. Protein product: CASSLVLGISYNEQFS.

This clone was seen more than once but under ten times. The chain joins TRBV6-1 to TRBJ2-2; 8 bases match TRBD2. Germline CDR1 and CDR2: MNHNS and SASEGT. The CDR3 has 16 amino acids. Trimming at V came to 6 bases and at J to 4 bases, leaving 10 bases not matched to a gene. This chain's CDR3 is CASRHDSGSGTGELFF. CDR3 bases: TGTGCCAGCAGACACGACAGCGGGAGCGGCACCGGGGAGCTGTTTTTT.

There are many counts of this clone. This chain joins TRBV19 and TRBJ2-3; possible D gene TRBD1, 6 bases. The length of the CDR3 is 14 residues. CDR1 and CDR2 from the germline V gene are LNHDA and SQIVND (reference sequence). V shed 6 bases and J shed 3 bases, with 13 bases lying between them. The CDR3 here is CASRLAQGTDTQYF. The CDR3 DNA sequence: TGTGCCAGTAGACTTGCGCAGGGGACAGATACGCAGTATTTT.

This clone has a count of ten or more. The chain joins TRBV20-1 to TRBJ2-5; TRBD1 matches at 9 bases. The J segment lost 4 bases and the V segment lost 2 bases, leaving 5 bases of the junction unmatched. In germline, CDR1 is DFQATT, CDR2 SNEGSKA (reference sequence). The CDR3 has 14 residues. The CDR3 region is CSARRQGDLETQYF. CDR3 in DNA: TGCAGTGCTAGACGACAGGGGGATTTAGAGACCCAGTACTTC.

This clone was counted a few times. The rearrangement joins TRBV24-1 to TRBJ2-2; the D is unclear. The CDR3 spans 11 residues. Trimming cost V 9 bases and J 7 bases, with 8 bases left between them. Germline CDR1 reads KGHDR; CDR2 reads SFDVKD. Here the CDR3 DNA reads TGTGCCACCCAGGAACACGGGGAGCTGTTTTTT. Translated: CATQEHGELFF.

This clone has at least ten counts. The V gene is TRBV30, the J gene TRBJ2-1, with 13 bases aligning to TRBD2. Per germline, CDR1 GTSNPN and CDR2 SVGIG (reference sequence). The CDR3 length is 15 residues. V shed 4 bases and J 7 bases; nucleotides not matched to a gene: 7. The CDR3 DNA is TGTGCCTGGACCAAACTAGCGGGAGGGCAGAATGAGCAGTTCTTC. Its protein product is CAWTKLAGGQNEQFF.